The clone carrying this T cell receptor (beta chain) showed up just a few times. The data belong to a study of blood T cell repertoires in COVID-19. Study details: COVID-19 samples, acute and convalescent, were from the United States, Italy and Spain. The analysed material was cDNA or gDNA that came from T cells, B-cell-depleted T cells, or PBMCs.

The V gene's germline CDR1 is GTSNPN and CDR2 SVGIG (reference sequence). The CDR3 covers 11 residues. Trimming removed 0 bases from V and 14 bases from J, with 10 bases in between. Per the original data handling: Quantification of nucleated cells was approximated via reference gene primer amplification. Libraries were prepared by immunoSEQ multiplex PCR; TCRdb keeps only in-frame clonotypes and omits some of them. That table gives V, J and clone size, and the DNA gave D and trimming. The sample has around 200,000 clones, 85% to 90% seen once. What was sequenced was peripheral blood. The clonotype comes from an elderly man with acute or convalescent COVID-19. V gene TRBV30 combines with J gene TRBJ1-4; D remains ambiguous. CDR3 bases: TGTGCCTGGAGTGTAAGAGGGTTTCTGTTTTTT. It is translated as CAWSVRGFLFF.